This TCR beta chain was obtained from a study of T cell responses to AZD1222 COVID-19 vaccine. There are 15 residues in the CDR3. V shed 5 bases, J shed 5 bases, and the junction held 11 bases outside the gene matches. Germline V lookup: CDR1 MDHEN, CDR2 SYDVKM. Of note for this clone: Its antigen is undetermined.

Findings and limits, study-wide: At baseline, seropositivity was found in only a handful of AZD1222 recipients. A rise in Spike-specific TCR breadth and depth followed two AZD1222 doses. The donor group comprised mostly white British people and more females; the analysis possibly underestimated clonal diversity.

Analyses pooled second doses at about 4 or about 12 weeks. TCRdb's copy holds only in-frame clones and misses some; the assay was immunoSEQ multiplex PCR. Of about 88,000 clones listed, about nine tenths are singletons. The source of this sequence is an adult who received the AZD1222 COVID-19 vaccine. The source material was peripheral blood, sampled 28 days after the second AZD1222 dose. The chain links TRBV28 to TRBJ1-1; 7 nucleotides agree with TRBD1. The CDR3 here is CASSPPQGRLTEAFF. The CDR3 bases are TGTGCCAGCAGTCCCCCACAGGGGCGGCTTACTGAAGCTTTCTTT. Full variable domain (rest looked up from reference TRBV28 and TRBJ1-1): DVKVTQSSRYLVKRTGEKVFLECVQDMDHENMFWYRQDPGLGLRLIYFSYDVKMKEKGDIPEGYSVSREKKERFSLILESASTNQTSMYLCASSPPQGRLTEAFFGQGTRLTVV.